The T cell receptor (beta chain) described here comes from a study of cytomegalovirus exposure and HLA in healthy donors. Overall study: From donors who were HLA-typed, an early data release held around 80 million unique TCRs. Study-level findings and limits: By HLA locus, TCR association rates varied in a later analysis, with DRB1 showing the most and HLA-C the fewest. It was assumed in the presence/absence analyses that sequencing depth was roughly uniform across donors. When analyzed later, a missense DCLRE1C variant was found to be linked to TCR beta V- and J-gene trimming.

The PCR contained 60 Vbeta and 13 Jbeta primers. Method: immunoSEQ multiplex PCR; TCRdb's copy keeps in-frame clones and lacks some. The table lists some 100,000 clones, roughly 74% of them singletons. Concerning this clone: No antigen is known for it.

Trimming removed 0 bases at V and 3 bases at J, with 23 bases between. Germline values: CDR1 SGDLS, CDR2 YYNGEE. The CDR3 runs 19 residues. Sequences were obtained from PBMCs. V and J are TRBV9 and TRBJ2-3; D is possibly TRBD2 (6 bases). This TCR derives from a female donor in good health and CMV-seropositive. In DNA form, the CDR3 reads TGTGCCAGCAGCGTAGGGAGAATCAACGACTACCTAGCGACAGATACGCAGTATTTT. Translating gives CASSVGRINDYLATDTQYF.